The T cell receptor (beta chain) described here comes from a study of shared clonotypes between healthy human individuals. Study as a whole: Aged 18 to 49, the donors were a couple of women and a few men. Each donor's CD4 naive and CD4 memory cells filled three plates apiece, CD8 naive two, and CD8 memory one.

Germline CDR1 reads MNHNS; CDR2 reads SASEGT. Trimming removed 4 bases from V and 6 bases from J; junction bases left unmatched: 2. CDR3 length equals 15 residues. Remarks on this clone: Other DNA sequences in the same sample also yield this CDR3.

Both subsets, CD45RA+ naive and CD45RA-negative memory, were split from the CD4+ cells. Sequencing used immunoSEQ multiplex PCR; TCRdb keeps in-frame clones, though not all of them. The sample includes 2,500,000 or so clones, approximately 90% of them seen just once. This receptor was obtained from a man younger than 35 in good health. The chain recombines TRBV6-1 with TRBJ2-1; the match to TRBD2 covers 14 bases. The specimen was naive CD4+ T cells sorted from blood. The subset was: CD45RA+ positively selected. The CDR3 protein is CASSAGLAGGNEQFF. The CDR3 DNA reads TGTGCCAGCAGTGCCGGACTAGCGGGGGGCAATGAGCAGTTCTTC.